The source of this T cell receptor (beta chain) is a study of T cell changes during pregnancy in multiple sclerosis. Data came from immunoSEQ multiplex PCR; TCRdb stores just in-frame clones and leaves some out. The sample has tens of thousands of clones; around 96% are singletons. Trimming stripped 1 base from V and 7 bases from J, with 19 bases between. The CDR3 contains 16 residues. Germline-derived CDR1 and CDR2 are GTSNPN and SVGIG (reference sequence). The sample here was CD8+ T cells from peripheral blood mononuclear cells, taken after pregnancy. The sequence derives from a female donor with multiple sclerosis, enrolled in a pregnancy study. J is TRBJ1-4 and V is TRBV30; TRBD1 might be the D (6 bases). As DNA, the CDR3 is TGTGCCTGGAGTGATGAATCAATGGTAGGGGGTGAAAAACTGTTTTTT. As protein: CAWSDESMVGGEKLFF.